The rows below give T cell receptor beta chains drawn from one sample of a study of blood T cell repertoires in COVID-19. The method was immunoSEQ multiplex PCR; TCRdb's version includes in-frame clones alone and lacks a portion of them. The table lists fewer than 350,000 clones, around 89% of them singletons. Sequences were obtained from peripheral blood. These receptors were taken from a woman aged 25-40 years with COVID-19, enrolled during active disease. Each CDR3 is given with its conserved first and last residue. Each record gives: D gene, CDR3 length, clone size, V gene, J gene, CDR3 DNA, CDR3 protein. The D gene is left open where the match is weak. Expanded clones are given a class, and other clones once, few, many or no size at all.

TRBD2,15,.,TRBV2,TRBJ2-5,TGTGCCAGCAGTGAAGCTTTGGGACTAGCGGAGACCCAGTACTTC,CASSEALGLAETQYF
.,15,.,TRBV5-1,TRBJ1-3,TGCGCCAGCAGATCAGCCACAGGGATTGGAAACACCATATATTTT,CASRSATGIGNTIYF
.,14,.,TRBV7-2,TRBJ2-7,TGTGCCAGCAGCTCGCAACAGGGTCCCTACGAGCAGTACTTC,CASSSQQGPYEQYF
.,16,.,TRBV5-1,TRBJ2-3,TGCGCCAGCAGCTTCCAAACGACTAGAGGCACAGATACGCAGTATTTT,CASSFQTTRGTDTQYF
.,14,.,TRBV7-9,TRBJ1-4,TGTGCCAGCAGCTTAGTAGGAGGTAGAGAAAAACTGTTTTTT,CASSLVGGREKLFF
TRBD1,17,.,TRBV27,TRBJ1-5,TGTGAAAAAACCGGGACAGGGCCCCTTTATAGCAATCAGCCCCAGCATTTT,CEKTGTGPLYSNQPQHF
TRBD1,16,.,TRBV7-6,TRBJ1-1,TGTGCCAGCAGCTTAGACAGGGGGCGCGTTTTTACTGAAGCTTTCTTT,CASSLDRGRVFTEAFF
TRBD1,15,once,TRBV18,TRBJ1-4,TGTGCCAGCTCAGCAATAAGGGGGCGAGTTGAAAAACTGTTTTTT,CASSAIRGRVEKLFF
.,13,.,TRBV5-5,TRBJ1-5,TGTGCCAGCAGCCTGGACGGGATTCAGCCCCAGCATTTT,CASSLDGIQPQHF
.,13,.,TRBV18,TRBJ2-3,TGTGCCAGCTCACCACCCCTCACAGATACGCAGTATTTT,CASSPPLTDTQYF
.,16,.,TRBV19,TRBJ1-4,TGTGCCAGTAGTATAGATCATGGCAGAACTAATGAAAAACTGTTTTTT,CASSIDHGRTNEKLFF
TRBD1,13,.,TRBV28,TRBJ1-5,TGTGCCAGCATTCGACAGGGGAATCAGCCCCAGCATTTT,CASIRQGNQPQHF
.,14,.,TRBV11-2,TRBJ1-2,TGTGCCAGCAGCTTAGGTGGACAGATTCTGGGCTACACCTTC,CASSLGGQILGYTF
.,15,.,TRBV11-2,TRBJ1-2,TGTGCCAGCAGCTTAGATGGTGGCAGGGCTAAGGGCTACACCTTC,CASSLDGGRAKGYTF
TRBD1,14,.,TRBV11-3,TRBJ1-1,TGTGCCAGCAGCCCGGGACAGATGAACACTGAAGCTTTCTTT,CASSPGQMNTEAFF
TRBD1,15,.,TRBV10-3,TRBJ1-2,TGTGCCATCAGTAAAGAGACCGGGACAGTGGACGGCTACACCTTC,CAISKETGTVDGYTF
.,15,.,TRBV10-3,TRBJ2-1,TGTGCCATCAGTGATTTGGCTAGCGCCCACAATGAGCAGTTCTTC,CAISDLASAHNEQFF
.,14,.,TRBV27,TRBJ1-6,TGTGCATGTGGAGGGGGGGGGCGCGATTCACCCCTCCACTTT,CACGGGGRDSPLHF
TRBD1,16,.,TRBV18,TRBJ1-6,TGTGCCAGCTCACCCTCCTGGGGACAGGGAGGTGGGACCCTCCACTTT,CASSPSWGQGGGTLHF
.,18,.,TRBV9,TRBJ1-6,TGTGCCAGCAGCCCCACGGGTGGGGCCAGCTCCTATAATTCACCCCTCCACTTT,CASSPTGGASSYNSPLHF
TRBD1,19,.,TRBV15,TRBJ1-5,TGTGCCACCAGCAGTCTAGGGGCCCGGCGACAGGGTGGCAATCAGCCCCAGCATTTT,CATSSLGARRQGGNQPQHF
.,14,.,TRBV11-3,TRBJ2-1,TGTGCCAGCAGCTCTGAACTCCATCCCAATGAGCAGTTCTTC,CASSSELHPNEQFF
.,12,.,TRBV21-1,TRBJ1-2,TGTGCCAGCAGCAGCGAGGGACACCTTGGGACCTTC,CASSSEGHLGTF
.,14,.,TRBV19,TRBJ1-2,TGTGCCAGTAGTATGGCAGGGATGATGGGAGGCTACACCTTC,CASSMAGMMGGYTF
TRBD1,14,.,TRBV11-3,TRBJ1-1,TGTGCCAGCGGACAGGGGGCTCGGGGTACTGAAGCTTTCTTT,CASGQGARGTEAFF
.,15,once,TRBV2,TRBJ1-1,TGTGCCAGCAGCGACCCCAGGGAGGGGAACACTGAAGCTTTCTTT,CASSDPREGNTEAFF
TRBD1,14,.,TRBV5-8,TRBJ1-5,TGTGCCAGCAGTTCAGGGGGCCCGGATCAGCCCCAGCATTTT,CASSSGGPDQPQHF
.,13,few,TRBV6-1,TRBJ1-2,TGTGCCAGCCTCCCCGGACAAAGATATGGCTACACCTTC,CASLPGQRYGYTF
.,13,.,TRBV2,TRBJ1-1,TGTGCCAGCGCTCGAGGGCGAAACACTGAAGCTTTCTTT,CASARGRNTEAFF
TRBD2,16,once,TRBV4-2,TRBJ2-3,TGTGCCAGCAGCCAAGATAGGATTGGGTCTAGCGGGGGCGGGTATTTT,CASSQDRIGSSGGGYF
.,16,.,TRBV19,TRBJ2-3,TGTGCCAGTACCCGAGAGGCGGGGTTTAATAGAAATACGCAGTATTTT,CASTREAGFNRNTQYF
TRBD1,16,.,TRBV19,TRBJ2-1,TGTGCCAGTAGTCACGGACAGGGTGGAATATTTGATGAGCAGTTCTTC,CASSHGQGGIFDEQFF
.,14,.,TRBV6-2/TRBV6-3,TRBJ1-1,TGTGCCAGCAGTTACTGGGGCGCGAACACTGAAGCTTTCTTT,CASSYWGANTEAFF
TRBD1,15,.,TRBV30,TRBJ1-2,TGTGCCTGGAGTGTAGGGACAGGGAATGGCTATGGCTACACCTTC,CAWSVGTGNGYGYTF
.,16,.,TRBV4-3,TRBJ2-7,TGCGCCAGCAGCCAAGATCGAAGGAGCCTCCTCTACGAGCAGTACTTC,CASSQDRRSLLYEQYF
TRBD1,15,once,TRBV7-9,TRBJ2-2,TGTGCCAGCAGCCCTTGGACAGGAACCACCGGGGAGCTGTTTTTT,CASSPWTGTTGELFF
TRBD1,16,.,TRBV6-6,TRBJ2-1,TGTGCCAGCAGTTACCGCACAGGGGGAATCGACAATGAGCAGTTCTTC,CASSYRTGGIDNEQFF
TRBD1,14,.,TRBV6-5,TRBJ2-1,TGTGCCAGCAGCGGTAGGACAGGGTCGGGTGAGCAGTTCTTC,CASSGRTGSGEQFF
TRBD1,17,.,TRBV27,TRBJ1-1,TGTGCCAGCAGTTTATTTCCGGACAGGGAGGGAAACACTGAAGCTTTCTTT,CASSLFPDREGNTEAFF
TRBD2,16,.,TRBV4-2,TRBJ2-3,TGTGCCAGCAGCCAAGAGCTAGCGGGGGGTACAGATACGCAGTATTTT,CASSQELAGGTDTQYF
.,16,.,TRBV5-1,TRBJ1-6,TGCGCCAGCAGCTTGGGTGTCCCCCACTATAATTCACCCCTCCACTTT,CASSLGVPHYNSPLHF
TRBD1,12,.,TRBV19,TRBJ1-6,TGTGCCACCGGACAGGGCGGCTCACCCCTCCACTTT,CATGQGGSPLHF
.,14,.,TRBV30,TRBJ1-6,TGTGCCTTAAGGCAGGGAGGTTTAAACTCACCCCTCCACTTT,CALRQGGLNSPLHF
.,18,.,TRBV4-3,TRBJ2-1,TGCGCCAGCAGCCAAGATTTTAGCCGGCTACCAAAGTACAATGAGCAGTTCTTC,CASSQDFSRLPKYNEQFF
TRBD1,15,few,TRBV5-5,TRBJ1-1,TGTGCCAGCAGCTTTTTTTGGCAGGGGGCGACTGAAGCTTTCTTT,CASSFFWQGATEAFF
.,15,few,TRBV18,TRBJ1-5,TGTGCCAGCTCACCCCGACAGAGCTACAATCAGCCCCAGCATTTT,CASSPRQSYNQPQHF
.,16,.,TRBV4-1,TRBJ1-2,TGCGCCAGCAGCCCGACATCCGGGCGGGGGAACTATGGCTACACCTTC,CASSPTSGRGNYGYTF
TRBD1,15,once,TRBV19,TRBJ1-3,TGTGCCAGTAGTTGGGGACAGGGGATTGCAAACACCATATATTTT,CASSWGQGIANTIYF
.,13,.,TRBV12-3/TRBV12-4,TRBJ2-7,TGTGCCAGCAGTTTGGTGACAGGACGCGAGCAGTACTTC,CASSLVTGREQYF
TRBD1,15,.,TRBV7-2,TRBJ2-1,TGTGCCAGCAGCCAGATCCACGACAGGGGCGGTGAGCAGTTCTTC,CASSQIHDRGGEQFF
TRBD2,19,.,TRBV7-8,TRBJ2-5,TGTGCCAGCAGCTTAGACCTGGGGCTAGCGGGGGGCCCCGGGGAGACCCAGTACTTC,CASSLDLGLAGGPGETQYF
.,11,.,TRBV20-1,TRBJ1-1,TGCAGTGCCCACACCGGGACTGAAGCTTTCTTT,CSAHTGTEAFF
TRBD2,15,.,TRBV9,TRBJ2-4,TGTGCCAGCAGCCCTGCCCTTGCGGGGGAGGGCATTCAGTACTTC,CASSPALAGEGIQYF
TRBD1,16,.,TRBV28,TRBJ1-3,TGTGCCAGCAGTTTAGACGCAGGGGGTCGAGGAAACACCATATATTTT,CASSLDAGGRGNTIYF
TRBD2,16,.,TRBV5-1,TRBJ2-3,TGCGCCAGCAGCTTGGTTAGCGGGGGGTCCACAGATACGCAGTATTTT,CASSLVSGGSTDTQYF
.,13,.,TRBV7-9,TRBJ1-1,TGTGCCAGCAGCACCACAGGGCCCACTGAAGCTTTCTTT,CASSTTGPTEAFF
TRBD1,14,.,TRBV6-5,TRBJ1-4,TGTGCCAGCAGGGAGGACAGGAGAAATGAAAAACTGTTTTTT,CASREDRRNEKLFF